Below are 27 T cell receptor beta chains sequenced from a single sample in a study of cytotoxic CD8 clonotypes in ibrutinib-treated CLL. Some clones are missing from TCRdb's copy, which holds only in-frame ones; the method was immunoSEQ multiplex PCR. Of 150,000 to 200,000 clones listed, roughly 84% are singletons. The specimen comprised PBMCs, sampled at disease progression, from a patient treated with ibrutinib. Every receptor here comes from a human donor with chronic lymphocytic leukemia.

The J gene is TRBJ2-7, the V gene TRBV10-1; D call uncertain. V shed 4 bases and J shed 2 bases, with 12 bases lying between them. Germline V gene data show CDR1 as WNHNN and CDR2 as SYGVQD (reference sequence). CDR3 size: 14 residues. CDR3 amino acids: CASSAHRMTYEQYF. The CDR3 coding sequence is TGCGCCAGCAGTGCCCATCGGATGACCTACGAGCAGTACTTC.

This rearrangement joins TRBV9 to TRBJ2-1; 7 bases are shared with TRBD1. Germline values: CDR1 SGDLS, CDR2 YYNGEE. J lost 0 bases, V lost 3 bases, and 6 bases had no gene match. The CDR3 totals 16 residues. For the CDR3, the DNA is TGTGCCAGCAGCGCAACAGGGGCGAGCTCCTACAATGAGCAGTTCTTC. Encoded protein: CASSATGASSYNEQFF.

This clone occurred once. This sequence joins TRBV5-1 and TRBJ2-3, with D possibly matching TRBD2 (5 bases). There are 14 residues in the CDR3. Germline V gene sequence: CDR1 SGHRS, CDR2 YFSETQ. V lost 3 bases to trimming and J lost 4 bases, with 12 bases between them. In nucleotides, the CDR3 is TGCGCCAGCAGCTCCCTTGAGGGCCCAGATACGCAGTATTTT. This sequence encodes CASSSLEGPDTQYF.

The chain recombines TRBV15 with TRBJ2-1, with D possibly matching TRBD2 (5 bases). This CDR3 is 16 amino acids long. Trimming removed 3 bases at V and 3 bases at J, with 15 bases between. Per the germline V gene, CDR1 is LNHNV and CDR2 is YYDKDF (reference sequence). For the CDR3, the DNA is TGTGCCACCAGCAGGACGAGGGAGCTGAACTACAATGAGCAGTTCTTC. It encodes CATSRTRELNYNEQFF. The full variable domain, with the rest looked up from reference TRBV15 and TRBJ2-1, is DAMVIQNPRYQVTQFGKPVTLSCSQTLNHNVMYWYQQKSSQAPKLLFHYYDKDFNNEADTPDNFQSRRPNTSFCFLDIRSPGLGDTAMYLCATSRTRELNYNEQFFGPGTRLTVL.

J is TRBJ2-2 and V is TRBV5-1; D perhaps matches TRBD1 (7 bases). Germline V CDR1 and CDR2: SGHRS, YFSETQ. V was shortened by 0 bases and J by 0 bases, with 27 bases between the two germline ends. This CDR3 spans 22 amino acids. CDR3 loop: CASSLERFQGGLGFANTGELFF. CDR3 DNA sequence: TGCGCCAGCAGCTTGGAACGTTTTCAGGGGGGCCTTGGGTTCGCGAACACCGGGGAGCTGTTTTTT.

This chain connects TRBV4-1 to TRBJ1-4; 8 bases are shared with TRBD1. Germline lookup yields CDR1 MGHRA and CDR2 YSYEKL. Trimming removed 0 bases from V and 4 bases from J; junction bases left unmatched: 1. The CDR3 is made up of 15 amino acids. The CDR3 loop is CASSQDGTGNEKLFF. CDR3 nucleotides: TGCGCCAGCAGCCAAGATGGGACAGGTAATGAAAAACTGTTTTTT.

The V call is TRBV4-1, the J call TRBJ2-1, with 10 positions matching TRBD2. J was trimmed by 3 bases and V by 3 bases; bases with no gene match: 5. This CDR3 has 16 residues. Looked up from germline, CDR1 is MGHRA and CDR2 is YSYEKL. The CDR3 sequence: CASSQVGLADYNEQFF. CDR3 coding DNA: TGCGCCAGCAGCCAGGTAGGACTAGCGGACTACAATGAGCAGTTCTTC.

The genes are TRBV10-3 and TRBJ1-2; D remains ambiguous. The germline gives CDR1 ENHRY, CDR2 SYGVKD. This CDR3 comprises 13 residues. V was shortened by 0 bases and J by 6 bases, with 8 bases between the two germline ends. The CDR3 reads CAISESADHGYTF. In nucleotides, the CDR3 is TGTGCCATCAGTGAGTCTGCTGACCATGGCTACACCTTC.

The chain uses TRBV19 and TRBJ1-3; TRBD1 agrees at 7 bases. Germline lookup yields CDR1 LNHDA and CDR2 SQIVND (reference sequence). The CDR3 runs to 14 residues. J was trimmed by 4 bases and V by 4 bases; bases with no gene match: 4. The CDR3 here is CASSNTGEGNTIYF. CDR3 in DNA: TGTGCCAGTAGTAACACAGGGGAAGGAAACACCATATATTTT.

The chain links TRBV5-5 to TRBJ1-2, with D possibly matching TRBD1 (5 bases). The CDR3 spans 13 residues. V dropped 4 bases and J dropped 5 bases, with 12 bases sitting between them. Germline loops: CDR1 SGHKS, CDR2 YYEKEE (reference sequence). The CDR3 region has the DNA TGTGCCAGCAGCCCAGGGTATAATTATGGCTACACCTTC. This gives the protein CASSPGYNYGYTF.

This chain connects TRBV7-3 to TRBJ2-2; possibly TRBD1 or TRBD2 for D (6 bases each). Trimming removed 3 bases from V and 6 bases from J, with 11 bases in between. This CDR3 is 14 amino acids long. Germline V CDR1 and CDR2: SGHTA, FQGTGA. In DNA, the CDR3 is TGTGCCAGCAGCTTCAAGGGGGGCCCCGGGGAGCTGTTTTTT. Protein sequence: CASSFKGGPGELFF.

The chain employs TRBV11-2 and TRBJ2-7; 8 bases agree with TRBD1. V lost 5 bases to trimming and J lost 3 bases; unmatched junction nucleotides: 12. This CDR3 comprises 16 residues. Per the germline V gene, CDR1 is SGHAT and CDR2 is FQNNGV. CDR3 coding DNA: TGTGCCAGCAGCCCCCAAGGACAGGGTATTATCTACGAGCAGTACTTC. The encoded protein is CASSPQGQGIIYEQYF.

DNA of the CDR3: TGTGCCAGCAGGAGGGGGTCTGGCACAGATACGCAGTATTTT. It encodes CASRRGSGTDTQYF. This chain connects TRBV6-5 to TRBJ2-3; D may be TRBD1 (6 bases). V lost 6 bases and J lost 1, with 11 bases in between. Germline loops: CDR1 MNHEY, CDR2 SVGAGI. The CDR3 loop spans 14 amino acids.

J is TRBJ1-1 and V is TRBV11-3; D not certain. The germline V gene has CDR1 SGHNT and CDR2 YENEEA. V lost 0 bases and J lost 3, with 8 bases in between. The CDR3 is made up of 14 amino acids. CDR3 DNA: TGTGCCAGCAGCTTAGATCCCGGGGACACTGAAGCTTTCTTT. Translation: CASSLDPGDTEAFF.

This chain connects TRBV5-1 to TRBJ2-1, with D possibly matching TRBD1 (8 bases). The CDR3 extends over 16 amino acids. V was clipped by 4 bases and J by 4 bases, with 18 bases between them. CDR1 SGHRS and CDR2 YFSETQ come from the germline V gene. CDR3 nucleotides: TGCGCCAGCAGCCCAGACAGGGGAGGGGGATACAATGAGCAGTTCTTC. It encodes CASSPDRGGGYNEQFF.

CDR3: CASSKTGTNYGYTF. The CDR3 DNA is TGTGCCAGCTCGAAAACCGGGACAAACTATGGCTACACCTTC. The chain links TRBV18 to TRBJ1-2; a possible D gene is TRBD1 (6 bases). In germline, CDR1 is KGHSH, CDR2 LQKENI. The V end was cut by 6 bases, the J end by 2 bases, with 13 bases between. The CDR3 covers 14 residues.

In DNA form, the CDR3 reads TGTGCCAGCAGCTCGACCGGGACAGGGTACAATGAGCAGTTCTTC. This translates into CASSSTGTGYNEQFF. The V call is TRBV7-2, the J call TRBJ2-1; 9 positions agree with TRBD1. The CDR3 loop spans 15 amino acids. Trimming removed 4 bases from V and 4 bases from J; junction bases left unmatched: 5. Germline CDR1 reads SGHTA; CDR2 reads FQGNSA.

CDR3 bases: TGCAGCGTTGAGGCAGGCTCCTCTGCAGATACGCAGTATTTT. Translated, it gives CSVEAGSSADTQYF. The chain couples TRBV29-1 to TRBJ2-3, with D unresolved. The CDR3 length is 14 residues. Trimming left V 3 bases short and J 4 bases short, with 14 bases between. The germline gives CDR1 SQVTM, CDR2 ANQGSEA.

This clone was found a few times. V is TRBV7-6 and J is TRBJ2-7; 11 bases match TRBD2. The CDR3 has 17 amino acids. Trimming removed 5 bases from V and 3 bases from J; junction bases left unmatched: 12. Looked up from germline, CDR1 is SGHVS and CDR2 is FNYEAQ. CDR3 protein: CASSPVVAGGLFYEQYF. In DNA form, the CDR3 reads TGTGCCAGCAGCCCGGTGGTAGCGGGAGGGCTGTTCTACGAGCAGTACTTC.

The table lists this clone with a count of one. Written as DNA, the CDR3 is TGCGCCAGCAGCGGAAGCGGGAGGGGGGCCAAAAACATTCAGTACTTC. Residues: CASSGSGRGAKNIQYF. V is TRBV5-1 and J is TRBJ2-4; 10 bases are a match to TRBD2. The J segment lost 1 base and the V segment lost 4 bases, leaving 5 bases of the junction unmatched. CDR1 and CDR2 from the germline V gene are SGHRS and YFSETQ. CDR3 length: 16 amino acids.

V and J are TRBV9 and TRBJ2-1, with 7 bases aligning to TRBD2. Germline V gene lookup returns CDR1 SGDLS and CDR2 YYNGEE. Trimming removed 3 bases from V and 5 bases from J; junction bases left unmatched: 8. The length of the CDR3 is 15 residues. The DNA for the CDR3 is TGTGCCAGCAGCGAAGCGGGATCAAGACACAATGAGCAGTTCTTC. This encodes CASSEAGSRHNEQFF.

The rearrangement uses TRBV7-8 and TRBJ1-2, with a tentative D call TRBD1 (5 bases). Between the trimmed V and J ends, which lost 0 bases and 5 bases, there was a span of 13 bases. Per germline, CDR1 SGHVS and CDR2 FQNEAQ. This CDR3 comprises 15 residues. The CDR3 coding sequence is TGTGCCAGCAGCTTAGCGGGGCCAGCCGGATATGGCTACACCTTC. This translates into CASSLAGPAGYGYTF.

The chain joins TRBV2 to TRBJ1-6; TRBD1 matches 8 bases. Germline CDR1 and CDR2: SNHLY and FYNNEI. This CDR3 is built from 14 residues. The ends lost 6 bases at V and 7 bases at J; junction bases unmatched: 5. CDR3 protein: CASRGTGRNSPLHF. In nucleotides, the CDR3 is TGTGCCAGCAGGGGGACAGGACGAAATTCACCCCTCCACTTT.

The chain links TRBV7-9 to TRBJ1-1; the D gene is possibly TRBD1 (5 bases). Germline assignment: CDR1 SEHNR and CDR2 FQNEAQ (reference sequence). This CDR3 has 15 amino acids. V was trimmed by 0 bases and J by 1 base, leaving 9 bases between them. DNA for the CDR3: TGTGCCAGCAGCTTAGCGCTGAGGGGGAACACTGAAGCTTTCTTT. This codes for CASSLALRGNTEAFF.

The chain recombines TRBV7-2 with TRBJ2-2, with D maybe TRBD2 (6 bases). CDR3 length: 16 residues. V shed 4 bases and J shed 1 base, with 13 bases lying between them. Germline V gene data show CDR1 as SGHTA and CDR2 as FQGNSA. The CDR3 bases are TGTGCCAGCAGCTCAAGGACGGGAGAGAACACCGGGGAGCTGTTTTTT. It encodes CASSSRTGENTGELFF.

The gene calls are TRBV18 and TRBJ1-2; maybe TRBD1 (5 bases). The CDR3 consists of 14 residues. CDR1 KGHSH and CDR2 LQKENI come from the germline V gene. V shed 3 bases and J shed 5 bases, with 13 bases lying between them. CDR3 sequence (DNA): TGTGCCAGCTCACCGGGGGGGGAGACGTATGGCTACACCTTC. Translating gives CASSPGGETYGYTF. The complete variable domain, with remaining parts taken from reference TRBV18 and TRBJ1-2, reads NAGVMQNPRHLVRRRGQEARLRCSPMKGHSHVYWYRQLPEEGLKFMVYLQKENIIDESGMPKERFSAEFPKEGPSILRIQQVVRGDSAAYFCASSPGGETYGYTFGSGTRLTVV.

This chain joins TRBV19 and TRBJ1-4, with D hard to call. CDR1 and CDR2 from the germline V gene are LNHDA and SQIVND (reference sequence). The CDR3 runs to 16 residues. The V gene lost 4 bases and the J gene lost 0 bases, with 12 bases spanning the gap. The CDR3 sequence is CASSTSIIATNEKLFF. The CDR3 DNA sequence: TGTGCCAGTAGTACGAGTATTATCGCAACTAATGAAAAACTGTTTTTT.